This T cell receptor beta chain was obtained from a study of blood T cell repertoires in COVID-19. In the study overall: The samples span acute and convalescent COVID-19 from the United States, Italy and Spain. Nucleic acid was either cDNA or gDNA, and it came from T cells, B-cell-depleted T cells, or PBMCs.

CDR3 length: 13 amino acids. Germline CDR1 and CDR2: MDHEN and SYDVKM. Trimming cost V 5 bases and J 11 bases, with 18 bases left between them. In the source study's methods: Estimation of nucleated cell counts relied on the amplification of reference gene primers. Some clones are missing from TCRdb's copy, which holds only in-frame ones; the method was immunoSEQ multiplex PCR. Clone size and V and J calls were adopted from that table, with D and trimming inferred from the DNA. This table has about 390,000 clones, roughly 89% appearing once. Cohort placement rested on clinical history that participants reported themselves.

Sequencing input: PBMCs or T cells enriched from blood (not recorded which). The receptor's source is a woman in her fifties or sixties who had recovered from COVID-19. The chain links TRBV28 to TRBJ1-1; tentative D call: TRBD1 (6 bases). The CDR3 DNA reads TGTGCCAGCAGTCGTCTCGGGACATCTTCGGCTTTCTTT. Translated, it gives CASSRLGTSSAFF.